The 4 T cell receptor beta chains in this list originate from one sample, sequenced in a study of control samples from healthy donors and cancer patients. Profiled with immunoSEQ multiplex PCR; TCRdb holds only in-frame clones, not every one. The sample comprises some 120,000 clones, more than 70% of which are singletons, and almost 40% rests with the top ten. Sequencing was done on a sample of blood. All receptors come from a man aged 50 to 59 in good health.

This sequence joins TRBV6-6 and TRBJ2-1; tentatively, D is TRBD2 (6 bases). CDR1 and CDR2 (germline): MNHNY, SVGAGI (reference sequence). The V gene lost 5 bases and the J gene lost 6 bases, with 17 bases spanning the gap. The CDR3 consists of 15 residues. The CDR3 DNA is TGTGCCAGCAGTACCTGGGCCGTGGGGGGCAATGAGCAGTTCTTC. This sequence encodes CASSTWAVGGNEQFF.

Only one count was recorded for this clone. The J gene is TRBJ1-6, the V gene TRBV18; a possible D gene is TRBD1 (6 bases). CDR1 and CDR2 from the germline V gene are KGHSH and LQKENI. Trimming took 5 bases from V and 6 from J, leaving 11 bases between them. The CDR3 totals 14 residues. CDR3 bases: TGTGCCAGCTCATTACAGGGCCTTAATTCACCCCTCCACTTT. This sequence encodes CASSLQGLNSPLHF.

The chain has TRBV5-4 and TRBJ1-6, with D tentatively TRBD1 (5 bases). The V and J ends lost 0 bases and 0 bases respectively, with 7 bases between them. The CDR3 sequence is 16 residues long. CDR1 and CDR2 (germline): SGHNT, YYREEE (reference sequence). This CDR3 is CASSLGGGSYNSPLHF. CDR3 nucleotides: TGTGCCAGCAGCTTGGGGGGGGGCTCCTATAATTCACCCCTCCACTTT. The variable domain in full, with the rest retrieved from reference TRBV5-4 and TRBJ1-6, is ETGVTQSPTHLIKTRGQQVTLRCSSQSGHNTVSWYQQALGQGPQFIFQYYREEENGRGNFPPRFSGLQFPNYSSELNVNALELDDSALYLCASSLGGGSYNSPLHFGNGTRLTVT.

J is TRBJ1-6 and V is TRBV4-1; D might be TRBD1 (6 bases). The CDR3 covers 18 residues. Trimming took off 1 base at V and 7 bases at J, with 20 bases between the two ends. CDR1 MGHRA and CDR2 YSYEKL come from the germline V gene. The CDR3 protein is CASSQVIGGGFENSPLHF. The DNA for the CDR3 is TGCGCCAGCAGCCAAGTAATAGGGGGGGGTTTTGAGAATTCACCCCTCCACTTT.